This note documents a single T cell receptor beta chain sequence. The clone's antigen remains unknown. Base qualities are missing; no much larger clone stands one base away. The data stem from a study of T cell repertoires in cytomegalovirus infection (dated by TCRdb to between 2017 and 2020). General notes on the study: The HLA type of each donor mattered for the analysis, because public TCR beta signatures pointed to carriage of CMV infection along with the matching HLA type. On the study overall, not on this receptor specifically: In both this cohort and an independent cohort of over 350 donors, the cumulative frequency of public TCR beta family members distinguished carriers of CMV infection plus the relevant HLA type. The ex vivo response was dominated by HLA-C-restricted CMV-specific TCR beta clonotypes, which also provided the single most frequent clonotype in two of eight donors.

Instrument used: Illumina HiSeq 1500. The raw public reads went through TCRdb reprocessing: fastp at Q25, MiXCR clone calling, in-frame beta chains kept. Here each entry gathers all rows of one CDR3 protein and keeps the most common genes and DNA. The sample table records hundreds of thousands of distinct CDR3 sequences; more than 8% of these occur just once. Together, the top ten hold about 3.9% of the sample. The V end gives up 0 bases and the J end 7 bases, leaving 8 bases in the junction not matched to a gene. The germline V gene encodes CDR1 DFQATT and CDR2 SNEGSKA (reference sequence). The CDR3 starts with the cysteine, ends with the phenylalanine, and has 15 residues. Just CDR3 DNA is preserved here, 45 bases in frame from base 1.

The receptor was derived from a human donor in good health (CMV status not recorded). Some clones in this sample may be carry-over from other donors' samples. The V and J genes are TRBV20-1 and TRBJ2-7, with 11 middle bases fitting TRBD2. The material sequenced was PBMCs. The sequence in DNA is TGCAGTGCTAGAGATATCGGCGGACTAGCGGGTGAGCAGTACTTC. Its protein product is CSARDIGGLAGEQYF.